This is a list of T cell receptor beta chains from one sample in a study of T-cell reconstitution after alpha-beta-depleted transplantation in children. TCRdb reprocessed the PCR reads via MiXCR and lists one record per CDR3 protein. The sample has around 340,000 distinct CDR3 sequences, roughly 15% seen once. Sequenced material: PBMCs, taken from the stem cell graft. The receptors come from a human donor who donated a stem cell graft to a child with Fanconi anemia. Both conserved end residues are part of each CDR3. D genes are given only for firm matches. Rows may omit the clone size; those that give it use once, few, many or a size class.

v_call: TRBV5-8
d_call: -
clone_size: many
j_call: TRBJ2-2
cdr3_aa: CASRRTNPTGELFF

v_call: TRBV5-6
d_call: -
clone_size: many
j_call: TRBJ2-2
cdr3_aa: CASSLEGGELFF

v_call: TRBV6-1
d_call: -
clone_size: -
j_call: TRBJ1-5
cdr3_aa: CASQQGMAQPQHF

v_call: TRBV7-2
d_call: TRBD1
clone_size: few
j_call: TRBJ2-1
cdr3_aa: CASSSRGTDYNEQFF

v_call: TRBV4-2
d_call: -
clone_size: many
j_call: TRBJ2-2
cdr3_aa: CASSQGSAGSANTGELFF

v_call: TRBV5-6
d_call: -
clone_size: -
j_call: TRBJ2-1
cdr3_aa: CASSLPSSSPEQFF

v_call: TRBV29-1
d_call: -
clone_size: few
j_call: TRBJ1-1
cdr3_aa: CSAGTLNTEAFF

v_call: TRBV28
d_call: TRBD2
clone_size: many
j_call: TRBJ2-2
cdr3_aa: CASSRTSENTGELFF

v_call: TRBV7-9
d_call: -
clone_size: -
j_call: TRBJ2-1
cdr3_aa: CASSGGESNEQFF

v_call: TRBV9
d_call: -
clone_size: few
j_call: TRBJ2-2
cdr3_aa: CASSRRAGTGELFF

v_call: TRBV30
d_call: TRBD1
clone_size: few
j_call: TRBJ1-1
cdr3_aa: CAWSVIQGVEAFF

v_call: TRBV12-3/TRBV12-4
d_call: TRBD2
clone_size: few
j_call: TRBJ2-3
cdr3_aa: CASSRTSGNTDTQYF

v_call: TRBV7-8
d_call: TRBD1
clone_size: many
j_call: TRBJ1-4
cdr3_aa: CASSLRDSNEKLFF

v_call: TRBV27
d_call: -
clone_size: few
j_call: TRBJ1-2
cdr3_aa: CASSLSGGTSLGYTF

v_call: TRBV9
d_call: TRBD2
clone_size: few
j_call: TRBJ2-2
cdr3_aa: CASSVVSGSTNTGELFF

v_call: TRBV27
d_call: -
clone_size: many
j_call: TRBJ2-1
cdr3_aa: CASTIGGSDNEQFF

v_call: TRBV7-8
d_call: TRBD2
clone_size: many
j_call: TRBJ2-3
cdr3_aa: CASSSNRRGSTDTQYF

v_call: TRBV25-1
d_call: -
clone_size: -
j_call: TRBJ1-1
cdr3_aa: CASRGRGGNTEAFF

v_call: TRBV5-1
d_call: TRBD1
clone_size: -
j_call: TRBJ1-2
cdr3_aa: CASSFGQDRDGYTF

v_call: TRBV3-1
d_call: -
clone_size: many
j_call: TRBJ2-7
cdr3_aa: CASSHARGGVSYEQYF

v_call: TRBV28
d_call: -
clone_size: many
j_call: TRBJ2-1
cdr3_aa: CACQEDSYNEQFF

v_call: TRBV15
d_call: TRBD2
clone_size: -
j_call: TRBJ2-3
cdr3_aa: CATSRDRGLAGSDTQYF

v_call: TRBV12-3/TRBV12-4
d_call: TRBD1
clone_size: few
j_call: TRBJ1-2
cdr3_aa: CASRIQGAHPGYTF

v_call: TRBV4-3
d_call: -
clone_size: -
j_call: TRBJ1-1
cdr3_aa: CASSQVWSLNTEAFF

v_call: TRBV9
d_call: -
clone_size: few
j_call: TRBJ2-6
cdr3_aa: CASSVAAGANVLTF

v_call: TRBV5-6
d_call: TRBD1
clone_size: -
j_call: TRBJ1-2
cdr3_aa: CASNRQGSNYGYTF

v_call: TRBV7-9
d_call: TRBD2
clone_size: few
j_call: TRBJ2-3
cdr3_aa: CASSSGLAGGTTDTQYF

v_call: TRBV15
d_call: -
clone_size: -
j_call: TRBJ2-2
cdr3_aa: CATSRVDYGELFF

v_call: TRBV13
d_call: -
clone_size: many
j_call: TRBJ1-5
cdr3_aa: CASSLGTQPQHF

v_call: TRBV5-1
d_call: TRBD1
clone_size: many
j_call: TRBJ1-5
cdr3_aa: CASSVGQGAQPQHF

v_call: TRBV9
d_call: -
clone_size: few
j_call: TRBJ2-3
cdr3_aa: CASSVGEAKGLTDTQYF

v_call: TRBV5-1
d_call: TRBD1
clone_size: few
j_call: TRBJ1-1
cdr3_aa: CASSFGLRTGGRDEAFF

v_call: TRBV4-3
d_call: -
clone_size: -
j_call: TRBJ2-1
cdr3_aa: CASTPDPTVYNEQFF